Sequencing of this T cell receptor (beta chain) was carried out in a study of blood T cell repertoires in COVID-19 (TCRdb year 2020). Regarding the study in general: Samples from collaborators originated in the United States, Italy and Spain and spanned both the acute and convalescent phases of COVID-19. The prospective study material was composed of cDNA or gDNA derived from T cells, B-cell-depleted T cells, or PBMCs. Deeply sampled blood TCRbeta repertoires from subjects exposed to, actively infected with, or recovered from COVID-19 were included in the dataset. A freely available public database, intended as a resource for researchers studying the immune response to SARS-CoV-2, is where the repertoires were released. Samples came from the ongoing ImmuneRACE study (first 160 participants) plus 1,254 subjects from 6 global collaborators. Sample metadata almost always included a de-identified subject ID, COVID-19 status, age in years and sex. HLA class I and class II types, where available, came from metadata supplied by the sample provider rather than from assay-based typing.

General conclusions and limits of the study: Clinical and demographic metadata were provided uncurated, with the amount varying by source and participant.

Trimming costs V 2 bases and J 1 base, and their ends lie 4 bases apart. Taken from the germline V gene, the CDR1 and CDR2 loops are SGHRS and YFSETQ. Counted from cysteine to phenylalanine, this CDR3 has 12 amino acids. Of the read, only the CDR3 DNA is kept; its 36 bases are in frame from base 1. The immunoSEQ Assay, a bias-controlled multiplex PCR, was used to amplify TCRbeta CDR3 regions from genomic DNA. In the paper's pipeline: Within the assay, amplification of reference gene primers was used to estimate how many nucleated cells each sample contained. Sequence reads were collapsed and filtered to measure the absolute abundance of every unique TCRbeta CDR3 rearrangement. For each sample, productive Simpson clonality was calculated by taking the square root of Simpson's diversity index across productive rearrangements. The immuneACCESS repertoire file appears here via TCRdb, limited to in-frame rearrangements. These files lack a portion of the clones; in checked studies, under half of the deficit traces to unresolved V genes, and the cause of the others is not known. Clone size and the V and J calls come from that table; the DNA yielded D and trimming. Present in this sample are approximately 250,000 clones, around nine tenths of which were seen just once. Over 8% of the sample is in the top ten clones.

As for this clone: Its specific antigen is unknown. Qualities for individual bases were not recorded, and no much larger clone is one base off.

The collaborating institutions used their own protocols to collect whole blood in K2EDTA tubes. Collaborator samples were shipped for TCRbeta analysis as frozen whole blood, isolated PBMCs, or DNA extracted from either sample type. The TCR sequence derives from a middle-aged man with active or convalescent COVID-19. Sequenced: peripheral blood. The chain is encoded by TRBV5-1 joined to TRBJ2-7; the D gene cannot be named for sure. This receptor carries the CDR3 CASSLESYEQYF. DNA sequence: TGCGCCAGCAGCTTAGAGTCCTACGAGCAGTACTTC.